This T cell receptor (beta chain) was captured by sequencing in a study of cytomegalovirus exposure and HLA in healthy donors. Study overall: The early release's HLA-typed donors yielded roughly 85 million unique TCRs. Findings of the study overall: Listed as cytomegalovirus-associated were around 160 TCR beta chains. CMV serostatus stood as the only immune exposure information on hand.

Germline-derived CDR1 and CDR2 are SNHLY and FYNNEI. V was cut by 6 bases and J by 7 bases, with 13 bases left in between. CDR3 length: 13 residues. This clone turned up a few times. The antigen remains unidentified. PCR used 60 Vbeta primers and 13 Jbeta primers. Data came from immunoSEQ multiplex PCR; TCRdb stores just in-frame clones and leaves some out. The table shows approximately 200,000 clones, with around 77% occurring only once. J is TRBJ2-1 and V is TRBV2; D not certain. Sequenced material: PBMCs. The receptor comes from a young man in good health and CMV-seronegative. In DNA form, the CDR3 reads TGTGCCAGCAGACCAATTAGCATGAATGAGCAGTTCTTC. It codes for CASRPISMNEQFF.